Below are 23 T cell receptor beta chains sequenced from a single sample in a study of beta chain features in type 1 diabetes. Study-wide results and caveats: Across all four CD4+ subsets, people with type 1 diabetes showed modestly shorter TCRB CDR3s.

No cognate antigen is known for these TCRs. As every portion of the isolated RNA was reverse transcribed, the sequencing read expressed TCRB transcripts. TCRdb's copy holds only in-frame clones and misses some; the assay was immunoSEQ multiplex PCR. The sample shows roughly 340,000 clones, over 10% of them seen only once. Sequences were obtained from naive CD4+ T cells from blood. These TCRs come from a woman aged 18-29 years with type 1 diabetes.

This clone was observed a handful of times. Since no conserved phenylalanine or tryptophan closes the CDR3, a read error is the likely cause. V usage is TRBV23-1 and J usage is TRBJ2-7; 9 bases map to TRBD2. TRBV23-1 has ORF status, its function being uncertain. The CDR3 sequence is 17 residues long. J lost 4 bases, V lost 3 bases, and 13 bases had no gene match. The CDR3 loop is CASSHLTRTSEPYEQYL. In DNA, the CDR3 is TGCGCCAGCAGTCATCTTACTCGGACTAGCGAGCCGTACGAGCAGTACCTC.

This clone was counted a few times. The rearrangement joins TRBV29-1 to TRBJ1-5, with D uncertain. This CDR3 has 13 residues. With 4 bases removed from V and 3 bases from J, the gap between germline ends came to 10 bases. Germline loops: CDR1 SQVTM, CDR2 ANQGSEA. CDR3 protein: CSVGFSTNQPQHF. Written as DNA, the CDR3 is TGCAGCGTTGGTTTCAGTACCAATCAGCCCCAGCATTTT.

This clone was observed a handful of times. The chain is built from TRBV4-3 and TRBJ1-1; no clear D. Per germline, CDR1 LGHNA and CDR2 YSLEER. Trimming took off 0 bases at V and 2 bases at J, with 4 bases between the two ends. The CDR3 covers 13 residues. The CDR3 sequence is CASSQDPNTEAFF. CDR3 nucleotide sequence: TGCGCCAGCAGCCAAGACCCTAACACTGAAGCTTTCTTT.

This chain links TRBV5-1 with TRBJ2-3; no clear D gene. The ends were cut back, 0 bases at V and 7 bases at J, with 6 bases in the middle. CDR1 is SGHRS and CDR2 is YFSETQ in the germline V gene. The CDR3 loop spans 12 amino acids. This chain's CDR3 is CASSLGDYTQYF. The CDR3 DNA is TGCGCCAGCAGCTTGGGCGATTATACGCAGTATTTT.

This clone has just a few counts. The V call is TRBV6-1, the J call TRBJ2-1, with 11 bases aligning to TRBD1. Trimming at V came to 8 bases and at J to 6 bases, leaving 6 bases not matched to a gene. CDR1 and CDR2 from the germline V gene are MNHNS and SASEGT. This CDR3 is 14 amino acids long. The CDR3 region is CASLPGQGVNEQFF. The CDR3 DNA is TGTGCCAGCTTACCGGGACAGGGGGTCAATGAGCAGTTCTTC.

The sample holds a few counts of this clone. This chain uses TRBV2 with TRBJ1-2, with TRBD1 matching over 12 bases. The germline gives CDR1 SNHLY, CDR2 FYNNEI. V dropped 4 bases and J dropped 3; count of bases not matched to a gene: 12. The CDR3 loop spans 18 amino acids. As DNA, the CDR3 is TGTGCCAGCAGTGGACTCTCCGGGACAGGGGGCTTCGACTATGGCTACACCTTC. Its translation is CASSGLSGTGGFDYGYTF.

In this sample, this clone turned up a few times. The V call is TRBV11-3, the J call TRBJ1-5; D is ambiguous. The germline CDR1 and CDR2 sequences are SGHNT and YENEEA. The length of the CDR3 is 14 residues. Trimming removed 3 bases from V and 3 bases from J, with 9 bases in between. CDR3 amino acids: CASSLGTTNQPQHF. CDR3 bases: TGTGCCAGCAGCTTGGGCACAACCAATCAGCCCCAGCATTTT.

This clone has only a few counts. The rearrangement joins TRBV10-3 to TRBJ2-6; perhaps TRBD2 as D (6 bases). Germline-derived CDR1 and CDR2 are ENHRY and SYGVKD. Between the trimmed V and J ends, which lost 6 bases and 0 bases, there was a span of 9 bases. This CDR3 region has 15 residues. The CDR3 protein is CAIRGGDSGANVLTF. Written as DNA, the CDR3 is TGTGCCATCAGGGGCGGGGACTCTGGGGCCAACGTCCTGACTTTC.

The chain is built from TRBV6-5 and TRBJ1-1; the D gene is possibly TRBD1 (5 bases). This CDR3 spans 14 amino acids. V lost 6 bases, J lost 5 bases, and 16 bases lay in between. Germline lookup yields CDR1 MNHEY and CDR2 SVGAGI. CDR3 in DNA: TGTGCCAGCAGCCTGCTGGGGGGGGGTACTGAAGCTTTCTTT. Translation gives CASSLLGGGTEAFF.

The chain joins TRBV18 to TRBJ1-4; D not certain. The CDR3 runs 15 residues. CDR1 is KGHSH and CDR2 is LQKENI in the germline V gene. The ends were cut back, 5 bases at V and 1 base at J, with 11 bases in the middle. CDR3 sequence (DNA): TGTGCCAGCTCATCAGGAGAGGGAACTAATGAAAAACTGTTTTTT. Protein: CASSSGEGTNEKLFF.

The V call is TRBV19, the J call TRBJ1-1; 7 nucleotides line up with TRBD1. Per the germline V gene, CDR1 is LNHDA and CDR2 is SQIVND (reference sequence). This CDR3 has 14 residues. V was pared by 4 bases and J by 9 bases, with 11 bases of the junction left unmatched. CDR3 sequence: CASSRGSTGVKAFF. In nucleotides, the CDR3 is TGTGCCAGTAGTAGGGGATCCACAGGGGTGAAAGCTTTCTTT. The full variable domain, with the rest looked up from reference TRBV19 and TRBJ1-1, is DGGITQSPKYLFRKEGQNVTLSCEQNLNHDAMYWYRQDPGQGLRLIYYSQIVNDFQKGDIAEGYSVSREKKESFPLTVTSAQKNPTAFYLCASSRGSTGVKAFFGQGTRLTVV.

A few counts support this clone. The V call is TRBV7-2, the J call TRBJ1-1; D remains unclear. Germline-derived CDR1 and CDR2 are SGHTA and FQGNSA. The CDR3 is made up of 16 amino acids. Trimming stripped 2 bases from V and 3 bases from J, with 16 bases between. This CDR3 is CASSLIPLPEDTEAFF. For the CDR3, the DNA is TGTGCCAGCAGCTTAATCCCTCTCCCCGAGGACACTGAAGCTTTCTTT.

The V gene is TRBV13, the J gene TRBJ1-1; tentatively, D is TRBD1 (6 bases). Germline V gene sequence: CDR1 PRHDT, CDR2 FYEKMQ (reference sequence). The CDR3 consists of 12 residues. Trimming shortened V by 5 bases and J by 11 bases, and 15 bases separated the two germline ends. The CDR3: CASSAAPRGAFF. In DNA form, the CDR3 reads TGTGCCAGCAGCGCGGCCCCTAGGGGGGCTTTCTTT. The full variable domain, rest sourced from reference TRBV13 and TRBJ1-1, is AAGVIQSPRHLIKEKRETATLKCYPIPRHDTVYWYQQGPGQDPQFLISFYEKMQSDKGSIPDRFSAQQFSDYHSELNMSSLELGDSALYFCASSAAPRGAFFGQGTRLTVV.

V gene TRBV7-8 combines with J gene TRBJ2-7; perhaps TRBD1 as D (6 bases). V was pared by 1 base and J by 2 bases, with 9 bases between. Germline V CDR1 and CDR2: SGHVS, FQNEAQ. The CDR3 has 14 amino acids. The CDR3 DNA sequence: TGTGCCAGCAGCTTAGAACAGGGACCCTACGAGCAGTACTTC. Its translation is CASSLEQGPYEQYF.

In this sample, this clone turned up a few times. This chain uses TRBV27 with TRBJ2-1; D unclear. Germline lookup yields CDR1 MNHEY and CDR2 SMNVEV (reference sequence). The V end lost 1 base, the J end lost 3 bases, and 7 bases lay between the germline ends. The CDR3 is 14 amino acids. CDR3 sequence (DNA): TGTGCCAGCAGTTTATACGGCGGCTACAATGAGCAGTTCTTC. This encodes CASSLYGGYNEQFF.

This clone was seen a handful of times. The J gene is TRBJ2-7, the V gene TRBV4-1, with TRBD2 identical over 7 bases. CDR1 is MGHRA and CDR2 is YSYEKL in the germline V gene. There are 16 residues in the CDR3. The V and J ends lost 1 base and 3 bases, in that order; junction bases with no gene match: 9. DNA of the CDR3: TGCGCCAGCAGCCAAGGATGGACGGGAGGCCTCTACGAGCAGTACTTC. Amino acid sequence: CASSQGWTGGLYEQYF.

The sample holds a few counts of this clone. CDR3 nucleotides: TGTGCCAGCAGTTTACGGGCAAACAGGGGGCGGGGAAATCAGCCCCAGCATTTT. This translates into CASSLRANRGRGNQPQHF. The chain links TRBV27 to TRBJ1-5, with TRBD1 identical over 9 bases. The CDR3 has 18 amino acids. V shed 2 bases, J shed 4 bases, and the junction held 12 bases outside the gene matches. Looked up from germline, CDR1 is MNHEY and CDR2 is SMNVEV (reference sequence).

This chain uses TRBV11-2 with TRBJ1-3; D is perhaps TRBD1 (5 bases). Germline-derived CDR1 and CDR2 are SGHAT and FQNNGV. V gave up 1 base and J gave up 8 bases, with 21 bases separating them. The CDR3 length is 17 residues. The CDR3 loop reads CASSLGMLTQGGYTIYF. The CDR3 DNA is TGTGCCAGCAGCTTAGGGATGCTCACCCAGGGAGGATACACCATATATTTT.

This clone was seen more than once but under ten times. This rearrangement joins TRBV6-5 to TRBJ1-2, with 8 bases that match TRBD1. The CDR3 has 13 residues. J gave up 8 bases and V 6 bases, and 8 bases lay outside the gene matches. CDR1 is MNHEY, CDR2 SVGAGI, per germline. CDR3 nucleotide sequence: TGTGCCAGCAGACCCGGGACAGGCCGAGGCTACACCTTC. The encoded protein is CASRPGTGRGYTF.

The V call is TRBV13, the J call TRBJ2-3; 11 nucleotides align to TRBD1. CDR1 PRHDT and CDR2 FYEKMQ come from the germline V gene (reference sequence). Trimming at V came to 2 bases and at J to 1 base, leaving 2 bases not matched to a gene. This CDR3 spans 16 amino acids. The CDR3 reads CASSLWTGGGTDTQYF. In DNA, the CDR3 is TGTGCCAGCAGCTTATGGACAGGGGGCGGCACAGATACGCAGTATTTT.

This clone occurred a few times. The J gene is TRBJ1-1, the V gene TRBV5-1; 8 bases align to TRBD1. J lost 0 bases, V lost 1 base, and 11 bases had no gene match. The CDR3 loop spans 18 amino acids. Per germline, CDR1 SGHRS and CDR2 YFSETQ. The CDR3 sequence: CASSLWSGGTAVNTEAFF. The CDR3 DNA sequence: TGCGCCAGCAGCTTGTGGTCAGGGGGCACTGCGGTGAACACTGAAGCTTTCTTT.

J is TRBJ2-4 and V is TRBV30, with no clear D. The CDR3 consists of 15 residues. Germline CDR1 GTSNPN, CDR2 SVGIG (reference sequence). Trimming took off 1 base at V and 2 bases at J, with 12 bases between the two ends. The CDR3 DNA sequence: TGTGCCTGGAGTGACGCCCCCTATACCAAAAACATTCAGTACTTC. It specifies CAWSDAPYTKNIQYF.

This clone has a handful of counts. The gene calls are TRBV7-3 and TRBJ2-3; 11 nucleotides align to TRBD2. The junction had 3 bases not matched to a gene; V was cut back by 6 bases and J by 4 bases. Germline CDR1 is SGHTA and CDR2 is FQGTGA. The CDR3 spans 14 residues. The CDR3 sequence: CASREGLAADTQYF. As DNA, the CDR3 is TGTGCCAGCAGAGAGGGACTAGCGGCAGATACGCAGTATTTT. The full variable domain, with the rest looked up from reference TRBV7-3 and TRBJ2-3, is GAGVSQTPSNKVTEKGKYVELRCDPISGHTALYWYRQSLGQGPEFLIYFQGTGAADDSGLPNDRFFAVRPEGSVSTLKIQRTERGDSAVYLCASREGLAADTQYFGPGTRLTVL.